The 18 T cell receptor beta chains below were found in one sample sequenced in a study of blood T cell repertoires in COVID-19. The repertoire was sequenced with immunoSEQ multiplex PCR; TCRdb's copy has only in-frame clones and lacks some. Found here are fewer than 400,000 clones, 75% to 90% of them singletons; the top ten hold less than 6.5%. The sample consisted of PBMCs or T cells enriched from blood (not recorded which). The receptors were gathered from a man aged 30 to 45 who had recovered from COVID-19.

The chain has TRBV28 and TRBJ2-6, with 11 nucleotides matching TRBD1. Germline assignment: CDR1 MDHEN and CDR2 SYDVKM. With V trimmed by 5 bases and J by 1 base, 4 bases remained unmatched. The CDR3 length is 17 residues. CDR3 bases: TGTGCCAGCAGTACGGACAGGGGGCCTTCTGGGGCCAACGTCCTGACTTTC. Amino acids: CASSTDRGPSGANVLTF.

This clone was seen a single time. V usage is TRBV10-3 and J usage is TRBJ2-3; TRBD2 is a possible D gene (7 bases). V lost 4 bases and J lost 0, with 29 bases in between. Germline lookup yields CDR1 ENHRY and CDR2 SYGVKD. The CDR3 length is 21 residues. The CDR3 nucleotides read TGTGCCATCAGTGCCCAACAGGGAGGGTCCCGATACTCTCTTAGCACAGATACGCAGTATTTT. It encodes CAISAQQGGSRYSLSTDTQYF.

The rearrangement links TRBV2 to TRBJ2-1; 9 bases align to TRBD2. The germline V gene has CDR1 SNHLY and CDR2 FYNNEI. The CDR3 sequence is 16 residues long. The V and J ends lost 7 bases and 5 bases, in that order; junction bases with no gene match: 12. CDR3 coding DNA: TGTGCCAGCAACCCCTTAGCGGGGGACCTGAACAATGAGCAGTTCTTC. Amino acid sequence: CASNPLAGDLNNEQFF.

The chain links TRBV19 to TRBJ2-7; maybe TRBD1 (5 bases). The CDR3 covers 12 residues. Trimming cost V 6 bases and J 2 bases, with 8 bases left between them. The germline gives CDR1 LNHDA, CDR2 SQIVND (reference sequence). The CDR3 sequence: CASRSRAYEQYF. The CDR3 region has the DNA TGTGCCAGTAGATCCAGGGCCTACGAGCAGTACTTC.

The chain combines TRBV7-8 with TRBJ2-7; D not certain. CDR1 and CDR2 from the germline V gene are SGHVS and FQNEAQ. Trimming took 1 base from V and 0 from J, leaving 13 bases between them. The CDR3 contains 16 residues. CDR3 sequence: CASSLERTPYSYEQYF. CDR3 DNA: TGTGCCAGCAGCTTAGAAAGAACACCGTACTCCTACGAGCAGTACTTC.

This sequence joins TRBV19 and TRBJ1-1; 7 bases line up with TRBD1. V shed 2 bases, J shed 4 bases, and the junction held 7 bases outside the gene matches. The length of the CDR3 is 15 residues. Germline CDR1 and CDR2: LNHDA and SQIVND (reference sequence). The CDR3 spells CASSINLQGSTEAFF. The CDR3 DNA sequence: TGTGCCAGTAGTATAAACTTACAGGGGAGCACTGAAGCTTTCTTT.

The chain links TRBV3-1 (or the pseudogene TRBV3-2) to TRBJ1-4, with 9 nucleotides matching TRBD1. This CDR3 has 17 amino acids. Germline lookup yields CDR1 LGHDT and CDR2 YNNKEL (reference sequence). The V segment lost 8 bases and the J segment 8 bases; nucleotides outside the gene matches: 18. The CDR3 loop is CASSPTQQGALREKLFF. The CDR3 DNA reads as TGTGCCAGCTCTCCAACCCAACAGGGGGCGCTTAGGGAAAAACTGTTTTTT.

This chain connects TRBV6-5 to TRBJ2-3; TRBD1 agrees at 7 bases. The length of the CDR3 is 15 residues. V was clipped by 8 bases and J by 4 bases; unmatched bases: 12. Germline V gives CDR1 MNHEY, CDR2 SVGAGI. Here the CDR3 reads CASHRGQVSADTQYF. The CDR3 region has the DNA TGTGCCAGCCATAGGGGGCAAGTCAGCGCAGATACGCAGTATTTT.

The genes are TRBV25-1 and TRBJ2-5; TRBD1 might be the D (5 bases). Trimming pared 2 bases from V and 2 bases from J, leaving 9 bases between. The CDR3 runs 14 residues. CDR1 is MGHDK, CDR2 SYGVNS, per germline. The CDR3 reads CASSEIRGQETQYF. The CDR3 DNA follows: TGTGCCAGCAGTGAAATAAGGGGACAAGAGACCCAGTACTTC. The whole variable domain, remainder taken from reference TRBV25-1 and TRBJ2-5, is EADIYQTPRYLVIGTGKKITLECSQTMGHDKMYWYQQDPGMELHLIHYSYGVNSTEKGDLSSESTVSRIRTEHFPLTLESARPSHTSQYLCASSEIRGQETQYFGPGTRLLVL.

The chain uses TRBV7-9 and TRBJ1-1; 8 nucleotides agree with TRBD1. Unmatched junction bases numbered 5, after V lost 3 bases and J lost 8 bases. CDR3 length equals 13 residues. Germline V CDR1 and CDR2: SEHNR, FQNEAQ (reference sequence). DNA for the CDR3: TGTGCCAGCAGCTTCGGACAGGGTAGGGAAGCTTTCTTT. Residues: CASSFGQGREAFF.

This chain connects TRBV3-1 (or the pseudogene TRBV3-2) to TRBJ2-1; 10 bases agree with TRBD2. The germline CDR1 and CDR2 sequences are LGHDT and YNNKEL (reference sequence). V lost 8 bases and J lost 4; bases outside the gene matches: 8. CDR3 length: 15 residues. The CDR3 nucleotides read TGTGCCAGCGGCCGAGCGGGGGGGCTTTACAATGAGCAGTTCTTC. Its translation is CASGRAGGLYNEQFF.

The chain links TRBV5-8 to TRBJ2-1; 8 nucleotides match TRBD2. This CDR3 is 15 amino acids long. With 3 bases clipped from V and 0 bases from J, the junction kept 2 bases outside the gene matches. The germline gives CDR1 SGHTS, CDR2 YDEGEE. CDR3 in amino acids: CASSSGGFSYNEQFF. DNA of the CDR3: TGTGCCAGCAGCTCGGGGGGGTTCTCCTACAATGAGCAGTTCTTC.

This chain links TRBV4-2 with TRBJ2-3; D gene uncertain. CDR1 and CDR2 from the germline V gene are LGHNA and YNFKEQ. V lost 1 base, J lost 1 base, and 3 bases lay in between. This CDR3 spans 13 amino acids. CDR3 loop: CASSQVGTDTQYF. CDR3 DNA: TGTGCCAGCAGCCAAGTAGGCACAGATACGCAGTATTTT.

The chain has TRBV6-5 and TRBJ2-2; D might be TRBD1 (5 bases). CDR3 size: 15 residues. Trimming shortened V by 5 bases and J by 5 bases, and 15 bases separated the two germline ends. Germline CDR1 MNHEY, CDR2 SVGAGI. The chain's CDR3 is CASSPWQGSTGELFF. The CDR3 DNA follows: TGTGCCAGCAGTCCATGGCAGGGTAGTACCGGGGAGCTGTTTTTT.

The DNA of the CDR3 is TGTGCCAGCAGACCCCGGGACAGTAACTATGGCTACACCTTC. Translation: CASRPRDSNYGYTF. This rearrangement joins TRBV5-4 to TRBJ1-2, with 7 bases that match TRBD1. From germline, CDR1 is SGHNT and CDR2 YYREEE (reference sequence). This CDR3 contains 14 residues. Trimming removed 5 bases from V and 1 base from J; junction bases left unmatched: 5.

The chain has TRBV5-6 and TRBJ1-6; possibly TRBD1 for D (6 bases). This CDR3 is 14 amino acids long. V was pared by 5 bases and J by 10 bases, with 16 bases between. The germline gives CDR1 SGHDT, CDR2 YYEEEE. The CDR3 reads CASRGQGFKSPLHF. CDR3 nucleotide sequence: TGTGCCAGCAGAGGGCAGGGGTTTAAATCACCCCTCCACTTT. Full variable domain (remainder filled in from reference TRBV5-6 and TRBJ1-6): DAGVTQSPTHLIKTRGQQVTLRCSPKSGHDTVSWYQQALGQGPQFIFQYYEEEERQRGNFPDRFSGHQFPNYSSELNVNALLLGDSALYLCASRGQGFKSPLHFGNGTRLTVT.

The rearrangement links TRBV27 to TRBJ1-5; 12 positions match TRBD1. V shed 10 bases and J 9 bases; nucleotides not matched to a gene: 10. The CDR3 consists of 14 residues. The germline CDR1 and CDR2 sequences are MNHEY and SMNVEV (reference sequence). The CDR3 protein is CATVPGQGARPQHF. The CDR3 bases are TGTGCCACCGTACCGGGACAGGGGGCTCGGCCCCAGCATTTT.

The V and J genes are TRBV10-2 and TRBJ1-1; 8 positions match TRBD1. CDR1 WSHSY and CDR2 SAAADI come from the germline V gene. With 6 bases clipped from V and 5 bases from J, the junction kept 17 bases outside the gene matches. The CDR3 totals 17 residues. As DNA, the CDR3 is TGCGCCAGCAGAGCCAGATCTGGACAGGGAGGTTTGACTGAAGCTTTCTTT. Translation gives CASRARSGQGGLTEAFF.